Following are 30 T cell receptor beta chains from one sample sequenced in a study of blood T cell repertoires in COVID-19. The assay was immunoSEQ multiplex PCR, and TCRdb's table has in-frame clones only and misses some. The sample has roughly 400,000 clones; about 90% are singletons. The sample comprised PBMCs or T cells enriched from blood (not recorded which). These receptors all come from a man aged 18 to 35 who had recovered from COVID-19.

This rearrangement joins TRBV18 to TRBJ1-3, with 9 positions matching TRBD1. Germline CDR1 is KGHSH and CDR2 is LQKENI. The CDR3 runs to 15 residues. J gave up 8 bases and V 3 bases, and 8 bases lay outside the gene matches. The CDR3 here is CASSPGQGFRDTIYF. CDR3 in DNA: TGTGCCAGCTCACCCGGACAGGGGTTTAGGGACACCATATATTTT.

The chain uses TRBV28 and TRBJ1-5; unclear D gene. V was shortened by 5 bases and J by 0 bases, with 8 bases between the two germline ends. The CDR3 is 14 amino acids. CDR1 is MDHEN and CDR2 is SYDVKM in the germline V gene. In DNA, the CDR3 is TGTGCCAGCAGTCCCTTCCCTAGCAATCAGCCCCAGCATTTT. This gives the protein CASSPFPSNQPQHF.

The J gene is TRBJ1-1, the V gene TRBV19, with D uncertain. The CDR3 consists of 13 residues. With 7 bases removed from V and 0 bases from J, the gap between germline ends came to 9 bases. Germline CDR1 is LNHDA and CDR2 is SQIVND (reference sequence). CDR3 sequence: CASTVGVNTEAFF. The CDR3, as DNA: TGTGCCAGTACGGTCGGGGTGAACACTGAAGCTTTCTTT. The variable domain in full, completed from reference TRBV19 and TRBJ1-1, reads DGGITQSPKYLFRKEGQNVTLSCEQNLNHDAMYWYRQDPGQGLRLIYYSQIVNDFQKGDIAEGYSVSREKKESFPLTVTSAQKNPTAFYLCASTVGVNTEAFFGQGTRLTVV.

This chain connects TRBV2 to TRBJ2-7; the match to TRBD1 covers 9 bases. Germline values: CDR1 SNHLY, CDR2 FYNNEI. This CDR3 spans 14 amino acids. V lost 8 bases, J lost 3 bases, and 8 bases stayed unmatched. Here the CDR3 DNA reads TGTGCCAGCCTAGGGGGACAGGGCATCTACGAGCAGTACTTC. Encoded protein: CASLGGQGIYEQYF.

This chain uses TRBV18 with TRBJ2-3, with D tentatively TRBD2 (6 bases). With 3 bases removed from V and 7 bases from J, the gap between germline ends came to 17 bases. Germline values: CDR1 KGHSH, CDR2 LQKENI. The CDR3 contains 15 residues. CDR3 in DNA: TGTGCCAGCTCACCGGGGCGGGGTCGCAGCCATACGCAGTATTTT. It translates to CASSPGRGRSHTQYF.

The rearrangement joins TRBV25-1 to TRBJ1-2; weak D call: TRBD1 (5 bases). This CDR3 is built from 14 residues. Trimming removed 4 bases at V and 8 bases at J, with 17 bases between. Germline CDR1 MGHDK, CDR2 SYGVNS. In DNA, the CDR3 is TGTGCCAGCAGTGGGGGCCAAGTCGGGGGAGGCTACACCTTC. Its protein is CASSGGQVGGGYTF.

The rearrangement joins TRBV15 to TRBJ1-2; TRBD1 matches at 7 bases. The CDR3 consists of 16 residues. V gave up 2 bases and J gave up 5 bases; unmatched junction bases: 11. Germline CDR1 is LNHNV and CDR2 is YYDKDF (reference sequence). This CDR3 reads CATSRSLGTAAYGYTF. CDR3 in DNA: TGTGCCACCAGCAGATCACTAGGGACAGCTGCTTATGGCTACACCTTC.

The chain combines TRBV5-1 with TRBJ1-2; no reliable D call. Germline CDR1 SGHRS, CDR2 YFSETQ. V shed 0 bases and J shed 8 bases, with 14 bases lying between them. The length of the CDR3 is 14 residues. CDR3 region: CASSLGGAIRGYTF. The CDR3 DNA reads as TGCGCCAGCAGCTTGGGGGGAGCTATACGGGGCTACACCTTC.

The rearrangement joins TRBV9 to TRBJ1-4; 7 bases match TRBD1. The CDR3 is made up of 16 amino acids. The J segment lost 4 bases and the V segment lost 0 bases, leaving 6 bases of the junction unmatched. The germline V gene encodes CDR1 SGDLS and CDR2 YYNGEE. The CDR3, as DNA: TGTGCCAGCAGCGTAGCTGGACAGGCACTTAATGAAAAACTGTTTTTT. It yields the protein CASSVAGQALNEKLFF. Full variable domain (remainder filled in from reference TRBV9 and TRBJ1-4): DSGVTQTPKHLITATGQRVTLRCSPRSGDLSVYWYQQSLDQGLQFLIQYYNGEERAKGNILERFSAQQFPDLHSELNLSSLELGDSALYFCASSVAGQALNEKLFFGSGTQLSVL.

The V and J genes are TRBV10-2 and TRBJ2-7; D unclear. This CDR3 comprises 13 residues. V lost 7 bases, J lost 0 bases, and 10 bases lay in between. In germline, CDR1 is WSHSY, CDR2 SAAADI. The CDR3: CASIPGSSYEQYF. The CDR3 coding sequence is TGCGCCAGCATTCCAGGTTCCTCCTACGAGCAGTACTTC.

The rearrangement joins TRBV29-1 to TRBJ2-3; 7 bases map to TRBD1. CDR1 is SQVTM, CDR2 ANQGSEA, per germline. CDR3 length equals 13 residues. J was trimmed by 1 base and V by 7 bases; bases with no gene match: 5. The CDR3 reads CSAGTDRTDTQYF. The CDR3 DNA follows: TGCAGCGCAGGGACAGACCGCACAGATACGCAGTATTTT.

The J gene is TRBJ1-3, the V gene TRBV10-1; D is possibly TRBD1 (5 bases). Trimming shortened V by 3 bases and J by 4 bases, and 13 bases separated the two germline ends. The CDR3 length is 15 residues. From germline, CDR1 is WNHNN and CDR2 SYGVQD (reference sequence). As DNA, the CDR3 is TGCGCCAGCAGTGAATCGGGCAGGGCCGGAAACACCATATATTTT. Translation gives CASSESGRAGNTIYF.

V is TRBV18 and J is TRBJ1-5; D possibly corresponds to TRBD1 (6 bases). The CDR3 loop spans 16 amino acids. V lost 0 bases, J lost 6 bases, and 15 bases lay in between. Germline CDR1 KGHSH, CDR2 LQKENI. The CDR3 sequence is CASSPPGGDGIQPQHF. CDR3 DNA: TGTGCCAGCTCACCACCTGGGGGCGATGGCATTCAGCCCCAGCATTTT.

This clone has more than one count but fewer than ten. V and J are TRBV27 and TRBJ2-3; no clear D gene. V shed 0 bases and J shed 2 bases, with 12 bases lying between them. The germline CDR1 and CDR2 sequences are MNHEY and SMNVEV (reference sequence). This CDR3 region has 16 residues. In nucleotides, the CDR3 is TGTGCCAGCAGTTTATCCGGCCGCCGACTCACAGATACGCAGTATTTT. Protein: CASSLSGRRLTDTQYF.

This rearrangement joins TRBV27 to TRBJ2-7, with 12 bases lining up with TRBD2. In germline, CDR1 is MNHEY, CDR2 SMNVEV (reference sequence). The CDR3 runs 18 residues. Trimming at V came to 5 bases and at J to 0 bases, leaving 11 bases not matched to a gene. CDR3 coding DNA: TGTGCCAGCAGTCTGCTAGCGGGAGGGCCCTTGAGCTCCTACGAGCAGTACTTC. It encodes CASSLLAGGPLSSYEQYF.

The V call is TRBV7-3, the J call TRBJ1-1; D ambiguous. Per the germline V gene, CDR1 is SGHTA and CDR2 is FQGTGA. The V gene lost 2 bases and the J gene lost 6 bases, with 10 bases spanning the gap. The CDR3 extends over 13 amino acids. The CDR3 DNA reads TGTGCCAGCAGCTTAGGCGGGTCGGCTGAAGCTTTCTTT. Translated: CASSLGGSAEAFF.

The chain employs TRBV28 and TRBJ2-6; TRBD1 agrees at 10 bases. This CDR3 contains 18 residues. V lost 0 bases, J lost 1 base, and 3 bases stayed unmatched. Germline V gives CDR1 MDHEN, CDR2 SYDVKM. CDR3 residues: CASSLWTGGRSGANVLTF. The DNA of the CDR3 is TGTGCCAGCAGTTTATGGACAGGGGGCAGGTCTGGGGCCAACGTCCTGACTTTC.

The chain employs TRBV6-4 and TRBJ1-5; D not certain. The CDR3 consists of 11 residues. In germline, CDR1 is MRHNA, CDR2 SNTAGT. Trimming removed 8 bases at V and 5 bases at J, with 7 bases between. The CDR3 DNA sequence: TGTGCCAGCGTCAATTATCAGCCCCAGCATTTT. Translation: CASVNYQPQHF.

This chain joins TRBV19 and TRBJ2-2; 7 bases match TRBD1. The germline V gene has CDR1 LNHDA and CDR2 SQIVND (reference sequence). J was trimmed by 0 bases and V by 1 base; bases with no gene match: 8. This CDR3 has 18 amino acids. The CDR3 protein is CASSIVFYRGANTGELFF. The CDR3 DNA follows: TGTGCCAGTAGTATAGTTTTCTACAGGGGCGCGAACACCGGGGAGCTGTTTTTT.

CDR3 nucleotide sequence: TGCGCCAGCAGCTTGGACGAAGACAGGAACACTGAAGCTTTCTTT. Translating it yields CASSLDEDRNTEAFF. The chain recombines TRBV5-1 with TRBJ1-1, with a possible D match to TRBD1 (5 bases). CDR1 and CDR2 from the germline V gene are SGHRS and YFSETQ. V was shortened by 0 bases and J by 1 base, with 10 bases between the two germline ends. The CDR3 runs to 15 residues.

This chain joins TRBV28 and TRBJ1-6, with D possibly matching TRBD1 (5 bases). This CDR3 is built from 14 residues. Deletions cut 2 bases from V and 6 bases from J, with 8 bases between. Germline assignment: CDR1 MDHEN and CDR2 SYDVKM. The CDR3 coding sequence is TGTGCCAGCAGTTTAAGGGGTCGTAATTCACCCCTCCACTTT. Its translation: CASSLRGRNSPLHF. Full variable domain (remainder filled in from reference TRBV28 and TRBJ1-6): DVKVTQSSRYLVKRTGEKVFLECVQDMDHENMFWYRQDPGLGLRLIYFSYDVKMKEKGDIPEGYSVSREKKERFSLILESASTNQTSMYLCASSLRGRNSPLHFGNGTRLTVT.

The chain couples TRBV6-5 to TRBJ1-2, with 7 bases matching TRBD1. The CDR3 consists of 15 residues. Germline assignment: CDR1 MNHEY and CDR2 SVGAGI. V shed 5 bases and J 2 bases; nucleotides not matched to a gene: 8. The CDR3 nucleotides are TGTGCCAGCAGTAGAGACAGGGCAGTGAACTATGGCTACACCTTC. Protein: CASSRDRAVNYGYTF.

This chain uses TRBV5-3 with TRBJ1-1; TRBD1 agrees at 8 bases. TRBV5-3 is designated an ORF whose function remains uncertain. After removal of 2 bases from V and 3 bases from J, the junction contained 6 bases not matched to a gene. The CDR3 is 15 amino acids. The CDR3 reads CARSFHLQGDTEAFF. The DNA of the CDR3 is TGTGCCAGAAGCTTCCACTTACAGGGGGACACTGAAGCTTTCTTT.

The V gene is TRBV3-1 (or the pseudogene TRBV3-2), the J gene TRBJ1-1; TRBD1 might be the D (6 bases). The germline gives CDR1 LGHDT, CDR2 YNNKEL (reference sequence). V gave up 0 bases and J gave up 6 bases, with 14 bases separating them. The CDR3 spans 15 residues. The CDR3 loop reads CASSQDRGAGAEAFF. The CDR3 coding sequence is TGTGCCAGCAGCCAAGATCGCGGAGCAGGGGCTGAAGCTTTCTTT.

This clone occurred once. The chain recombines TRBV5-1 with TRBJ2-7, with 12 bases lining up with TRBD2. The CDR3 is 16 residues long. V gave up 4 bases and J gave up 2 bases; unmatched junction bases: 7. Germline CDR1 is SGHRS and CDR2 is YFSETQ. CDR3 loop: CASSSWTSGNTYEQYF. The CDR3 nucleotides are TGCGCCAGCAGCAGCTGGACTAGCGGGAATACCTACGAGCAGTACTTC.

The chain joins TRBV28 to TRBJ1-1; D gene uncertain. The V end lost 11 bases, the J end lost 5 bases, and 18 bases lay between the germline ends. The CDR3 contains 13 residues. CDR1 and CDR2 (germline): MDHEN, SYDVKM. The CDR3 spells CAVGHSTHTEAFF. Here the CDR3 DNA reads TGTGCCGTGGGTCATTCGACACATACTGAAGCTTTCTTT.

This rearrangement joins TRBV20-1 to TRBJ2-5, with a possible D match to TRBD2 (5 bases). Germline CDR1 DFQATT, CDR2 SNEGSKA (reference sequence). The CDR3 totals 11 residues. Trimming removed 3 bases at V and 5 bases at J, with 7 bases between. The CDR3 loop is CSASGGETQYF. The DNA of the CDR3 is TGCAGTGCTAGCGGCGGGGAGACCCAGTACTTC.

This clone was detected once. The rearrangement joins TRBV4-1 to TRBJ1-5; TRBD1 aligns across 7 bases. Trimming at V came to 1 base and at J to 2 bases, leaving 5 bases not matched to a gene. The CDR3 length is 16 residues. Germline-derived CDR1 and CDR2 are MGHRA and YSYEKL. The CDR3 coding sequence is TGCGCCAGCAGCCAAGGAGGGGGCGGAGGCAATCAGCCCCAGCATTTT. This sequence encodes CASSQGGGGGNQPQHF.

The rearrangement joins TRBV15 to TRBJ2-5, with 13 bases lining up with TRBD2. CDR1 LNHNV and CDR2 YYDKDF come from the germline V gene (reference sequence). Trimming at V came to 0 bases and at J to 4 bases, leaving 5 bases not matched to a gene. The CDR3 sequence is 17 residues long. This CDR3 is CATSRDLLAGGGETQYF. CDR3 in DNA: TGTGCCACCAGCAGAGACTTACTAGCGGGAGGGGGAGAGACCCAGTACTTC. Full variable domain (rest looked up from reference TRBV15 and TRBJ2-5): DAMVIQNPRYQVTQFGKPVTLSCSQTLNHNVMYWYQQKSSQAPKLLFHYYDKDFNNEADTPDNFQSRRPNTSFCFLDIRSPGLGDTAMYLCATSRDLLAGGGETQYFGPGTRLLVL.

CDR3 sequence reads: CASSGDGTDTQYF. The DNA for the CDR3 is TGTGCCAGCTCGGGGGACGGCACAGATACGCAGTATTTT. This chain joins TRBV6-5 and TRBJ2-3, with a weak D call TRBD2 (6 bases). V was cut by 8 bases and J by 1 base, with 10 bases left in between. Germline V gene sequence: CDR1 MNHEY, CDR2 SVGAGI. This CDR3 comprises 13 residues.